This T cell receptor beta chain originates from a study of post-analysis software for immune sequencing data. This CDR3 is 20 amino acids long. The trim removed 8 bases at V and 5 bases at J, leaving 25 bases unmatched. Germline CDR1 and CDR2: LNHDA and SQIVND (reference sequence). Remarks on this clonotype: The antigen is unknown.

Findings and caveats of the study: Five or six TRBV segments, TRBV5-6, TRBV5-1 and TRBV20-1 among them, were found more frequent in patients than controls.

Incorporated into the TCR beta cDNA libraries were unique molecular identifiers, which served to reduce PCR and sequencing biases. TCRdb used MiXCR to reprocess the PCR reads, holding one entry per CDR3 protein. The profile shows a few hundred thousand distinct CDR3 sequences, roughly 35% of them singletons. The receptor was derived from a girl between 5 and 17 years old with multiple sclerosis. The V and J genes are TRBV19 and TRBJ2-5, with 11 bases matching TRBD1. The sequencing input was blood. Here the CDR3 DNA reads TGTGCCAGTGGCTCGGACAGGGGGCAGCGGGGTAACATACGGCACGAGACCCAGTACTTC. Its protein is CASGSDRGQRGNIRHETQYF.